This entry lists 13 T cell receptor beta chains sequenced from one sample in a study of CD4 T cell repertoires and nickel (dated by TCRdb to 2020 to 2021). Receptor amplification or capture employed RT-PCR. Sequencing was performed on an Illumina MiSeq. TCRdb's own reprocessing of the public reads used fastp at Q25 and MiXCR and kept productive beta chains. Each CDR3 protein appears once, grouped with its most common genes and DNA. This sample lists around 290 distinct CDR3 sequences; around 68% were detected once. In total, the top ten clones hold around 13% of the sample. Material: CD4+ T cells from blood, not recorded whether cultured. These receptor sequences come from a human donor in a nickel allergy study, with or without nickel allergy (not recorded which). It is not recorded whether this sample comes from one donor or several.

The CDR3 nucleotides read TGTGCCACCCACGCTGGGCAGGGCCGCACCGGGGAGCTGTTTTTT. It is translated as CATHAGQGRTGELFF. The V and J genes are TRBV24-1 and TRBJ2-2; a weak D match, TRBD1 (5 bases). The CDR3 consists of 15 residues. Germline V CDR1 and CDR2: KGHDR, SFDVKD. Trimming took off 9 bases at V and 4 bases at J, with 17 bases between the two ends.

The rearrangement uses TRBV20-1 and TRBJ2-1; D is ambiguous. Germline V CDR1 and CDR2: DFQATT, SNEGSKA (reference sequence). V lost 5 bases, J lost 7 bases, and 12 bases lay in between. The CDR3 totals 12 residues. The CDR3 DNA is TGCAGTGCTCCTTCCGCCGGGAATGAGCAGTTCTTC. It codes for CSAPSAGNEQFF.

This chain connects TRBV6-6 to TRBJ1-5, with TRBD1 as a possible D gene (5 bases). Trimming removed 0 bases at V and 5 bases at J, with 5 bases between. The CDR3 sequence is 13 residues long. Germline-derived CDR1 and CDR2 are MNHNY and SVGAGI (reference sequence). The CDR3: CASSYSGDQPQHF. CDR3 in DNA: TGTGCCAGCAGTTACTCGGGGGATCAGCCCCAGCATTTT.

This clonotype appeared once. V gene TRBV12-3 or TRBV12-4 combines with J gene TRBJ2-7, with 11 bases that match TRBD1. Losses at the gene ends were 6 bases for V and 6 bases for J; bases not matched to a gene: 7. The CDR3 has 14 residues. The CDR3 nucleotides are TGTGCCAGCAGCATCCCGGGACAGGGGGTCGAGCAGTACTTC. This sequence encodes CASSIPGQGVEQYF.

CDR3 protein: CASRIAGNQETQYF. For the CDR3, the DNA is TGTGCCAGCAGGATAGCGGGCAATCAAGAGACCCAGTACTTC. The chain couples TRBV6-2 or TRBV6-3 to TRBJ2-5; TRBD2 matches 7 bases. CDR3 length: 14 amino acids. Trimming took 6 bases from V and 2 from J; bases not matched to a gene: 6. Germline CDR1 MNHEY, CDR2 SVGEGT.

This chain links TRBV4-2 with TRBJ1-2, with 10 bases that match TRBD1. The CDR3 extends over 15 amino acids. The junction had 5 bases not matched to a gene; V was cut back by 2 bases and J by 5 bases. CDR1 LGHNA and CDR2 YNFKEQ come from the germline V gene. The CDR3 spells CASSQLLGQGYGYTF. CDR3 coding DNA: TGTGCCAGCAGCCAACTACTGGGACAGGGGTATGGCTACACCTTC.

The rearrangement uses TRBV12-3 or TRBV12-4 and TRBJ2-7, with a weak D call TRBD2 (5 bases). The V gene lost 1 base and the J gene lost 2 bases, with 9 bases spanning the gap. This CDR3 has 14 residues. The CDR3 sequence is CASSLGGYTYEQYF. The CDR3 DNA follows: TGTGCCAGCAGTTTAGGAGGGTACACCTACGAGCAGTACTTC.

The chain combines TRBV28 with TRBJ1-2; 8 bases match TRBD1. This CDR3 contains 13 residues. The germline CDR1 and CDR2 sequences are MDHEN and SYDVKM. The junction had 3 bases not matched to a gene; V was cut back by 4 bases and J by 5 bases. The CDR3 nucleotides are TGTGCCAGCAGTTCAGGACAGGGATATGGCTACACCTTC. This gives the protein CASSSGQGYGYTF.

Only a few counts were recorded for this clonotype. J is TRBJ1-6 and V is TRBV4-3, with D uncertain. The CDR3 length is 13 residues. The germline V gene has CDR1 LGHNA and CDR2 YSLEER. V gave up 1 base and J gave up 8 bases, with 6 bases separating them. In DNA, the CDR3 is TGCGCCAGCAGCCAAGCGAGGGATTCACCCCTCCACTTT. Amino acids: CASSQARDSPLHF.

CDR3 in amino acids: CASSLLMGPLQFF. Written as DNA, the CDR3 is TGTGCCAGCAGTTTACTTATGGGGCCACTCCAGTTCTTC. The chain combines TRBV28 with TRBJ2-1; weak D call: TRBD1 (5 bases). V shed 2 bases and J shed 13 bases, with 15 bases lying between them. The germline CDR1 and CDR2 sequences are MDHEN and SYDVKM. The CDR3 consists of 13 residues.

The chain joins TRBV12-3 or TRBV12-4 to TRBJ1-4; no clear D gene. Trimming took off 5 bases at V and 5 bases at J, with 9 bases between the two ends. The CDR3 is made up of 13 amino acids. This CDR3 is CASSPSTNEKLFF. In DNA, the CDR3 is TGTGCCAGCAGTCCTAGCACGAATGAAAAACTGTTTTTT.

The rearrangement links TRBV12-3 or TRBV12-4 to TRBJ2-1, with 8 bases identical to TRBD2. Trimming took 5 bases from V and 7 from J; bases not matched to a gene: 19. This CDR3 spans 18 amino acids. For the CDR3, the DNA is TGTGCCAGCAGTCCCCCGTATGGGGGCGGGGGGCCCCTTAATGAGCAGTTCTTC. It codes for CASSPPYGGGGPLNEQFF.

The chain combines TRBV2 with TRBJ2-2; D unclear. The germline CDR1 and CDR2 sequences are SNHLY and FYNNEI. The CDR3 is 12 residues long. V was trimmed by 5 bases and J by 3 bases, leaving 4 bases between them. The CDR3 nucleotides are TGTGCCAGCAGTCGGCACACCGGGGAGCTGTTTTTT. Protein sequence: CASSRHTGELFF.